One sample yielded the 28 T cell receptor beta chains listed below, sequenced in a study of graft-versus-host responses after intestinal transplantation. These receptors have no identified antigens. Libraries were prepared by immunoSEQ multiplex PCR; TCRdb keeps only in-frame clonotypes and omits some of them. The sample has about 120,000 clones; approximately 90% are singletons. This specimen was unstimulated CD4+ T cells sorted from spleen or lymph node cells, taken before intestinal transplant. Receptors were obtained from a human donor who received an intestinal transplant.

This chain uses TRBV11-3 with TRBJ2-7; TRBD1 aligns across 7 bases. This CDR3 is built from 16 residues. Germline CDR1 and CDR2: SGHNT and YENEEA. The J segment lost 1 base and the V segment lost 6 bases, leaving 12 bases of the junction unmatched. The CDR3: CASRRKQGSHSYEQYF. The CDR3 region has the DNA TGTGCCAGCAGACGTAAACAGGGGTCCCATTCCTACGAGCAGTACTTC. The full variable domain, its missing parts supplied by reference TRBV11-3 and TRBJ2-7, is EAGVVQSPRYKIIEKKQPVAFWCNPISGHNTLYWYLQNLGQGPELLIRYENEEAVDDSQLPKDRFSAERLKGVDSTLKIQPAELGDSAVYLCASRRKQGSHSYEQYFGPGTRLTVT.

This chain uses TRBV27 with TRBJ2-1; D is possibly TRBD1 (6 bases). CDR1 is MNHEY, CDR2 SMNVEV, per germline (reference sequence). The CDR3 loop spans 16 amino acids. Trimming stripped 5 bases from V and 4 bases from J, with 18 bases between. CDR3 DNA: TGTGCCAGCAGTCTCCCCGGGCAGGGGCGATACAATGAGCAGTTCTTC. This encodes CASSLPGQGRYNEQFF.

This clone was found once. The V and J genes are TRBV2 and TRBJ2-7; D gene ambiguous. The CDR3 runs 16 residues. Trimming took off 1 base at V and 0 bases at J, with 13 bases between the two ends. Germline CDR1 SNHLY, CDR2 FYNNEI. CDR3 in DNA: TGTGCCAGCAGTGAAGGGAGAAGGCTCCCCTCCTACGAGCAGTACTTC. Translating gives CASSEGRRLPSYEQYF.

The rearrangement joins TRBV11-2 to TRBJ1-2; D unresolved. Germline CDR1 SGHAT, CDR2 FQNNGV. V dropped 2 bases and J dropped 4 bases, with 14 bases sitting between them. The CDR3 runs 15 residues. The CDR3 region is CASSLNPAEFYGYTF. CDR3 DNA: TGTGCCAGCAGCTTAAATCCGGCGGAGTTCTATGGCTACACCTTC.

DNA of the CDR3: TGCGCCAGCAGCCGGACAGCAACTAATGAAAAACTGTTTTTT. Translation: CASSRTATNEKLFF. The gene calls are TRBV4-1 and TRBJ1-4, with D possibly being TRBD1 (6 bases). This CDR3 is 14 amino acids long. Germline V gene sequence: CDR1 MGHRA, CDR2 YSYEKL. V lost 4 bases to trimming and J lost 0 bases, with 6 bases between them.

This clone has more than one count but fewer than ten. This chain links TRBV27 with TRBJ2-2; a weak D match, TRBD2 (6 bases). Trimming cost V 2 bases and J 1 base, with 8 bases left between them. The CDR3 contains 15 residues. Germline CDR1 reads MNHEY; CDR2 reads SMNVEV (reference sequence). Here the CDR3 DNA reads TGTGCCAGCAGTTTAGCGGGGATGAACACCGGGGAGCTGTTTTTT. Its translation: CASSLAGMNTGELFF.

The V and J genes are TRBV5-1 and TRBJ1-3; a weak D match, TRBD1 (5 bases). Trimming removed 3 bases at V and 4 bases at J, with 8 bases between. CDR1 is SGHRS and CDR2 is YFSETQ in the germline V gene. The CDR3 has 13 amino acids. The CDR3 is CASSWGEGNTIYF. The CDR3, as DNA: TGCGCCAGCAGCTGGGGGGAGGGAAACACCATATATTTT.

The V call is TRBV5-1, the J call TRBJ2-1, with TRBD2 matching over 7 bases. V was clipped by 0 bases and J by 0 bases; unmatched bases: 3. Germline loops: CDR1 SGHRS, CDR2 YFSETQ. The length of the CDR3 is 16 residues. The CDR3 reads CASSLASGTSYNEQFF. Here the CDR3 DNA reads TGCGCCAGCAGCTTGGCCAGCGGGACCTCCTACAATGAGCAGTTCTTC.

The rearrangement uses TRBV2 and TRBJ2-7; 7 nucleotides match TRBD1. This CDR3 region has 14 residues. CDR1 and CDR2 from the germline V gene are SNHLY and FYNNEI. Trimming at V came to 2 bases and at J to 1 base, leaving 2 bases not matched to a gene. The DNA for the CDR3 is TGTGCCAGCAGTGAACGGACAGGTTCCTACGAGCAGTACTTC. It yields the protein CASSERTGSYEQYF.

The chain carries TRBV7-6 and TRBJ2-3; 8 bases align to TRBD2. The length of the CDR3 is 17 residues. The germline gives CDR1 SGHVS, CDR2 FNYEAQ. With V trimmed by 1 base and J by 3 bases, 9 bases remained unmatched. DNA for the CDR3: TGTGCCAGCAGCTTAGGGCCCAGCGGGAGTCGAACAGATACGCAGTATTTT. Translated: CASSLGPSGSRTDTQYF.

The chain recombines TRBV29-1 with TRBJ1-3; unclear D gene. Germline CDR1 and CDR2: SQVTM and ANQGSEA. With 4 bases removed from V and 0 bases from J, the gap between germline ends came to 10 bases. The CDR3 covers 14 residues. CDR3 loop: CSVGHSNSGNTIYF. In DNA, the CDR3 is TGCAGCGTTGGACACTCCAACTCTGGAAACACCATATATTTT. The full variable domain, rest sourced from reference TRBV29-1 and TRBJ1-3, is SAVISQKPSRDICQRGTSLTIQCQVDSQVTMMFWYRQQPGQSLTLIATANQGSEATYESGFVIDKFPISRPNLTFSTLTVSNMSPEDSSIYLCSVGHSNSGNTIYFGEGSWLTVV.

This clone has a single count. This rearrangement joins TRBV15 to TRBJ1-6, with D hard to call. Trimming cost V 3 bases and J 10 bases, with 13 bases left between them. The CDR3 extends over 14 amino acids. Per the germline V gene, CDR1 is LNHNV and CDR2 is YYDKDF (reference sequence). This CDR3 is CATSSWPWESPLHF. The CDR3 coding sequence is TGTGCCACCAGCAGTTGGCCCTGGGAGTCACCCCTCCACTTT.

The rearrangement joins TRBV21-1 to TRBJ1-5; the table's D call TRBD1 went unverified against the DNA. TRBV21-1 is a pseudogene locus. The CDR3 is 18 amino acids. The CDR3: CASSNGSASRCSNQPQHF. For the CDR3, the DNA is TGTGCCAGCAGCAATGGCTCGGCCAGCAGGTGTAGCAATCAGCCCCAGCATTTT.

The chain is built from TRBV5-1 and TRBJ2-7, with D perhaps TRBD2 (6 bases). The germline V gene has CDR1 SGHRS and CDR2 YFSETQ. The CDR3 spans 14 residues. The V end was cut by 2 bases, the J end by 2 bases, with 11 bases between. The CDR3 spells CASSFATGAYEQYF. The CDR3 DNA is TGCGCCAGCAGCTTCGCGACGGGGGCCTACGAGCAGTACTTC.

The rearrangement links TRBV4-1 to TRBJ1-2, with D maybe TRBD1 (6 bases). V lost 1 base, J lost 1 base, and 13 bases lay in between. The length of the CDR3 is 16 residues. Per germline, CDR1 MGHRA and CDR2 YSYEKL. The chain's CDR3 is CASSQADRPINYGYTF. The CDR3 nucleotides read TGCGCCAGCAGCCAAGCCGACAGGCCAATTAACTATGGCTACACCTTC.

The chain carries TRBV30 and TRBJ1-6, with 10 bases matching TRBD1. The CDR3 has 15 amino acids. Unmatched junction bases numbered 6, after V lost 0 bases and J lost 10 bases. Germline lookup yields CDR1 GTSNPN and CDR2 SVGIG (reference sequence). DNA for the CDR3: TGTGCCTGGAGTGTCTCCGGGACAGGGGCATCACCCCTCCACTTT. This sequence encodes CAWSVSGTGASPLHF.

The V gene is TRBV27, the J gene TRBJ1-3; D ambiguous. CDR1 and CDR2 from the germline V gene are MNHEY and SMNVEV (reference sequence). V was trimmed by 4 bases and J by 0 bases, leaving 7 bases between them. This CDR3 region has 14 residues. CDR3 in DNA: TGTGCCAGCAGTTCGACTGCCTCTGGAAACACCATATATTTT. This codes for CASSSTASGNTIYF.

The CDR3 nucleotides are TGTGCCAGCAGTTACTCGGACAGGGTCCACGAGCAGTACTTC. It yields the protein CASSYSDRVHEQYF. This chain uses TRBV6-6 with TRBJ2-7, with 8 bases that match TRBD1. The trim removed 0 bases at V and 5 bases at J, leaving 3 bases unmatched. CDR3 length: 14 residues. Germline CDR1 reads MNHNY; CDR2 reads SVGAGI (reference sequence).

This chain uses TRBV10-2 with TRBJ2-5, with TRBD2 identical over 13 bases. V lost 4 bases and J lost 3; bases outside the gene matches: 8. Germline V gives CDR1 WSHSY, CDR2 SAAADI. The CDR3 runs to 17 residues. The chain's CDR3 is CASSAGLAGAIKETQYF. Here the CDR3 DNA reads TGCGCCAGCAGTGCCGGACTAGCGGGGGCAATTAAAGAGACCCAGTACTTC.

The CDR3 reads CASSRGSRRANYGYTF. The CDR3 DNA reads as TGTGCCAGTAGCCGGGGATCGCGAAGGGCTAACTATGGCTACACCTTC. The V gene is TRBV19, the J gene TRBJ1-2; D not certain. There are 16 residues in the CDR3. Germline-derived CDR1 and CDR2 are LNHDA and SQIVND (reference sequence). Trimming cost V 6 bases and J 0 bases, with 17 bases left between them.

The V call is TRBV7-3, the J call TRBJ1-2, with a tentative D call TRBD1 (6 bases). CDR3 length equals 15 residues. Trimming left V 3 bases short and J 7 bases short, with 18 bases between. The germline V gene has CDR1 SGHTA and CDR2 FQGTGA. The CDR3 region is CASSLNGGARVGYTF. In DNA, the CDR3 is TGTGCCAGCAGCTTGAATGGGGGGGCGCGGGTTGGCTACACCTTC.

This chain links TRBV27 with TRBJ2-7; 9 bases fit TRBD2. Germline V gene data show CDR1 as MNHEY and CDR2 as SMNVEV (reference sequence). The CDR3 is 13 residues long. Germline trimming cut 7 bases from V and 2 bases from J; bases unmatched to any gene: 3. CDR3 coding DNA: TGTGCCAGCATAGCGGGAGCCCCCTACGAGCAGTACTTC. Protein sequence: CASIAGAPYEQYF.

The chain employs TRBV28 and TRBJ2-3; 12 positions agree with TRBD2. This CDR3 is 15 amino acids long. Germline-derived CDR1 and CDR2 are MDHEN and SYDVKM. Trimming removed 7 bases from V and 0 bases from J; junction bases left unmatched: 2. CDR3 residues: CASKGTSGSTDTQYF. The CDR3 DNA sequence: TGTGCCAGCAAAGGGACTAGCGGGAGCACAGATACGCAGTATTTT.

This chain joins TRBV5-1 and TRBJ2-2; D might be TRBD2 (6 bases). Germline loops: CDR1 SGHRS, CDR2 YFSETQ. The CDR3 length is 16 residues. V was trimmed by 2 bases and J by 3 bases, leaving 14 bases between them. The CDR3 is CASSFSSGVDTGELFF. DNA for the CDR3: TGCGCCAGCAGCTTCTCGTCGGGGGTCGACACCGGGGAGCTGTTTTTT.

The rearrangement uses TRBV6-4 and TRBJ2-1, with 13 bases that match TRBD2. The CDR3 has 15 residues. Germline lookup yields CDR1 MRHNA and CDR2 SNTAGT. V shed 5 bases, J shed 7 bases, and the junction held 5 bases outside the gene matches. The CDR3 DNA is TGTGCCAGCAGTACCGGGACTAGCGGGACTAATGAGCAGTTCTTC. This sequence encodes CASSTGTSGTNEQFF.

This chain joins TRBV30 and TRBJ2-3; TRBD2 aligns across 7 bases. From germline, CDR1 is GTSNPN and CDR2 SVGIG (reference sequence). V gave up 2 bases and J gave up 0 bases; unmatched junction bases: 2. CDR3 length equals 14 residues. The CDR3 DNA reads as TGTGCCTGGAGTTTCGGGGGGAGCACAGATACGCAGTATTTT. Protein product: CAWSFGGSTDTQYF.

CDR3 sequence reads: CAISATGFYGYTF. The CDR3 coding sequence is TGTGCCATCAGCGCCACAGGGTTCTATGGCTACACCTTC. The chain employs TRBV10-3 and TRBJ1-2; TRBD1 is a possible D gene (6 bases). The CDR3 sequence is 13 residues long. The germline gives CDR1 ENHRY, CDR2 SYGVKD. Trimming stripped 6 bases from V and 4 bases from J, with 12 bases between.

The J gene is TRBJ1-3, the V gene TRBV18; tentative D call: TRBD1 (6 bases). The CDR3 spans 17 residues. The germline CDR1 and CDR2 sequences are KGHSH and LQKENI. Between the trimmed V and J ends, which lost 6 bases and 0 bases, there was a span of 18 bases. CDR3: CASSTDSAEISGNTIYF. CDR3 sequence (DNA): TGTGCCAGCTCGACGGACAGCGCAGAGATCTCTGGAAACACCATATATTTT. The variable domain in full, completed from reference TRBV18 and TRBJ1-3, reads NAGVMQNPRHLVRRRGQEARLRCSPMKGHSHVYWYRQLPEEGLKFMVYLQKENIIDESGMPKERFSAEFPKEGPSILRIQQVVRGDSAAYFCASSTDSAEISGNTIYFGEGSWLTVV.